A single TCR beta chain is shown here with its context. Its antigen is as yet unknown. After constant-region reverse-primer amplification, full-length variable regions underwent semi-nested PCR with Nested Universal Primer A. TCRdb reprocessed the 5' RACE reads with MiXCR, giving one entry per CDR3 protein. This sample yields just over 60,000 distinct CDR3 sequences, of which roughly 30% are seen a single time; approximately 2.2% belongs to the top ten. The CDR3 has 14 residues. V was clipped by 6 bases and J by 0 bases, with 11 bases between them. Germline V lookup: CDR1 ENHRY, CDR2 SYGVKD. Study-level results: The larger-cohort validation was restricted to a single TCR beta V-J rearrangement rather than whole repertoires. In terms of TCR gene usage, tumor memory CD4+ T cells clustered together with blood and lymph node memory CD4+ cells, as well as with lymph node naive CD4+ cells.

This TCR derives from a female donor with breast cancer. The sequencing sample was made of tumor-infiltrating naive CD4+ T cells sorted from the breast tumor. The subset denotes: naive CD4+ T cells, CD4+CD45RA+CD25-. The rearrangement joins TRBV10-3 to TRBJ1-1; D gene uncertain. CDR3 residues: CAISDIAMNTEAFF. In DNA, the CDR3 is TGTGCCATCAGCGATATAGCGATGAACACTGAAGCTTTCTTT.